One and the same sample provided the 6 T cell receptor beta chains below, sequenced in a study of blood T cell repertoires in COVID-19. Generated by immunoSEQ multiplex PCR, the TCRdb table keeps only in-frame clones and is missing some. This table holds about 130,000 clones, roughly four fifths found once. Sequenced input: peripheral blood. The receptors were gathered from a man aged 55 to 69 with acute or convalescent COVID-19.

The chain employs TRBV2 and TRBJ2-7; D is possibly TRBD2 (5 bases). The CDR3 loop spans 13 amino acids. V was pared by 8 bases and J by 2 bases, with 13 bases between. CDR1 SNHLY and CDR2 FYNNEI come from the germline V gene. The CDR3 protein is CASSSGSAYEQYF. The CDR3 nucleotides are TGTGCCAGCTCCAGCGGAAGTGCCTACGAGCAGTACTTC.

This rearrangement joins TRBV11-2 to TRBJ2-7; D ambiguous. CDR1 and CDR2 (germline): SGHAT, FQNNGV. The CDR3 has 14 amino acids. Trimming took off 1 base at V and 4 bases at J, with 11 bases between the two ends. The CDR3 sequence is CASSLGAGPYEQYF. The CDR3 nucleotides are TGTGCCAGCAGCTTAGGGGCTGGTCCTTACGAGCAGTACTTC.

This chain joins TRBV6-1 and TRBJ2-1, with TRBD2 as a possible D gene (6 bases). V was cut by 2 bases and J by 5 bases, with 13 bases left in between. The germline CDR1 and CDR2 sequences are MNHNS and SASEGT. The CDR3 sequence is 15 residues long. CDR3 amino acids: CASSEIPEGHNEQFF. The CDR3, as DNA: TGTGCCAGCAGTGAAATTCCGGAGGGCCACAATGAGCAGTTCTTC.

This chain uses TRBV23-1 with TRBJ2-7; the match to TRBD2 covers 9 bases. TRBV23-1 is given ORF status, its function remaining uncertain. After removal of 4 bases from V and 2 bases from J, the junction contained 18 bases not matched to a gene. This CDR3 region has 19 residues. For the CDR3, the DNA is TGCGCCAGCAGTCTAACACAGGGGTTAGCGGGAGCTCCCGCCTACGAGCAGTACTTC. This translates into CASSLTQGLAGAPAYEQYF.

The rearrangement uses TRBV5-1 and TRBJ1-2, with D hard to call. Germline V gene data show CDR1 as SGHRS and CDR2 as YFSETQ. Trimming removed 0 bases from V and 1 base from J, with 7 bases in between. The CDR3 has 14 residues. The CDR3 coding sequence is TGCGCCAGCAGCTTGGACCCCGGTAACTATGGCTACACCTTC. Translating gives CASSLDPGNYGYTF.

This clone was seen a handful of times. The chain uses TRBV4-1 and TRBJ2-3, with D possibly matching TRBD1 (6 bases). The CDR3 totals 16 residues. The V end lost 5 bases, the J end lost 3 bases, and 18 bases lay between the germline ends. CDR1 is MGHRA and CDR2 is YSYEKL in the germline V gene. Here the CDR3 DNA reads TGCGCCAGCAGCTCTCCGGGACACCGAACAACAGATACGCAGTATTTT. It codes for CASSSPGHRTTDTQYF.